This T cell receptor beta chain was found in a study of T-cell reconstitution after alpha-beta-depleted transplantation in children. Notes on the study in general: Reportedly, roughly two months post-transplant, alpha-beta T cells arose from several hundred expanded graft clones. T-cell counts and diversity at one year post-transplant came mainly from newly produced T cells.

With respect to this clonotype: Its target is unknown.

Per the germline V gene, CDR1 is SGHVS and CDR2 is FQNEAQ. The CDR3 is made up of 16 amino acids. Trimming removed 6 bases from V and 0 bases from J, with 18 bases in between. Unique molecular identifiers were incorporated during preparation of the TCRbeta library. Each CDR3 protein gets one entry after TCRdb re-called the PCR reads with MiXCR. The table includes hundreds of thousands of distinct CDR3 sequences, approximately 12% detected once. The source is a male patient aged 10 to 17 who had a stem cell transplant for acute myeloid leukemia, so the T cells may come from the graft donor. The source material was PBMCs, mostly from graft donor cells, sampled 360 days after TCRalphabeta/CD19-depleted stem cell transplant. J is TRBJ2-7 and V is TRBV7-8; perhaps D is TRBD1 or TRBD2 (5 bases each). This CDR3 reads CASSYRPGRSSYEQYF. CDR3 coding DNA: TGTGCCAGCAGTTACCGCCCGGGACGTAGCTCCTACGAGCAGTACTTC. Complete variable domain (other parts from reference TRBV7-8 and TRBJ2-7): GAGVSQSPRYKVAKRGQDVALRCDPISGHVSLFWYQQALGQGPEFLTYFQNEAQLDKSGLPSDRFFAERPEGSVSTLKIQRTQQEDSAVYLCASSYRPGRSSYEQYFGPGTRLTVT.